This TCR beta chain was sequenced in a study of CD8 T cells in Susac syndrome. 0.5 to 1 ug RNA was reverse transcribed with random hexamers. It was immunoSEQ multiplex PCR that amplified TCR beta CDR3 across 54 Vbeta and 13 Jbeta. TCRdb processed the immunoSEQ multiplex PCR reads anew with MiXCR; each CDR3 protein has one entry. The sample records around 150,000 distinct CDR3 sequences, roughly 95% being singletons. CD8+ and CD4+ T cells taken from blood had their TCR beta sequenced. TEMRA cells were FACS-enriched, unlike CD8+ and CD4+ T cells, which were negatively isolated. Germline assignment: CDR1 SGHTA and CDR2 FQGNSA. V was shortened by 5 bases and J by 5 bases, with 12 bases between the two germline ends. The CDR3 loop spans 14 amino acids.

The V call is TRBV7-2, the J call TRBJ1-4; D possibly corresponds to TRBD1 (6 bases). The origin of this receptor is a human donor with multiple sclerosis. The sequencing sample was made of CD4+ T cells from PBMCs. In DNA form, the CDR3 reads TGTGCCAGCAGCATCAGGGGAGGGAATGAAAAACTGTTTTTT. It encodes CASSIRGGNEKLFF.